Presented here are 2 T cell receptor beta chains from one specimen sequenced in a study of synovial regulatory T cells in juvenile arthritis. Libraries were prepared by immunoSEQ multiplex PCR; TCRdb keeps only in-frame clonotypes and omits some of them. The sample totals roughly 8,400 clones; its top ten clones hold around 1.5%. The sequenced sample was Treg cells from blood. Subset reported: remaining (HLA-DR-negative) circulating blood Treg cells. These receptors were taken from a donor under 30 with juvenile idiopathic arthritis.

J is TRBJ2-6 and V is TRBV28; TCRdb designates TRBD1, a call that cannot be tested without DNA. Germline V gives CDR1 MDHEN, CDR2 SYDVKM. The length of the CDR3 is 19 residues. Only the protein is available. CDR3 in amino acids: CASSLLKSGDLSGANVLTF.

V usage is TRBV4-1 and J usage is TRBJ1-5. CDR3 length: 14 residues. The coding DNA is unavailable. Looked up from germline, CDR1 is MGHRA and CDR2 is YSYEKL. CDR3 in amino acids: CASSQGDSNQPQHF.